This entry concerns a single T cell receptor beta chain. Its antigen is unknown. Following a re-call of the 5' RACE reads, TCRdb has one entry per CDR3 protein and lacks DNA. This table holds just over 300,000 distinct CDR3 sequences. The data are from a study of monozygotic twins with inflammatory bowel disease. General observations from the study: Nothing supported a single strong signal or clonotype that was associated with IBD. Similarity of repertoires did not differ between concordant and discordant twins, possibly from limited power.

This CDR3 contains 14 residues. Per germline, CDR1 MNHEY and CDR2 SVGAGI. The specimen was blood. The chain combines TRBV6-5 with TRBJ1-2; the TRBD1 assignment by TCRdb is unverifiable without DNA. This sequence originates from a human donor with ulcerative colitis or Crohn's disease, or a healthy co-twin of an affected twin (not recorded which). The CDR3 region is CASSYTAGGVGYTF.